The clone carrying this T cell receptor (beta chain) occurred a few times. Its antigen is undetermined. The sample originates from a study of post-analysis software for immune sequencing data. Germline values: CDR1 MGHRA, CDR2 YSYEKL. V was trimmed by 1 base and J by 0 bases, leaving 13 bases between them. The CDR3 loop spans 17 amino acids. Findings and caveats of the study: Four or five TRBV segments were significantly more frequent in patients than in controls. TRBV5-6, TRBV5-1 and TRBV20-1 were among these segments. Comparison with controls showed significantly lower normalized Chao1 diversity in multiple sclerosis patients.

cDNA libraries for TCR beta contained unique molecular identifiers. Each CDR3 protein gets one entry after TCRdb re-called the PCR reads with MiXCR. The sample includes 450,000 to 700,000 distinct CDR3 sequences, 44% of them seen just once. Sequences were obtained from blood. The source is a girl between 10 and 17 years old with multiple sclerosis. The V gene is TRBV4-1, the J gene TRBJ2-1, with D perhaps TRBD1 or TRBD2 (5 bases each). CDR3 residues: CASSQGGEGSSYNEQFF. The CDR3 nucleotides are TGCGCCAGCAGCCAAGGAGGTGAGGGGAGCTCCTACAATGAGCAGTTCTTC.